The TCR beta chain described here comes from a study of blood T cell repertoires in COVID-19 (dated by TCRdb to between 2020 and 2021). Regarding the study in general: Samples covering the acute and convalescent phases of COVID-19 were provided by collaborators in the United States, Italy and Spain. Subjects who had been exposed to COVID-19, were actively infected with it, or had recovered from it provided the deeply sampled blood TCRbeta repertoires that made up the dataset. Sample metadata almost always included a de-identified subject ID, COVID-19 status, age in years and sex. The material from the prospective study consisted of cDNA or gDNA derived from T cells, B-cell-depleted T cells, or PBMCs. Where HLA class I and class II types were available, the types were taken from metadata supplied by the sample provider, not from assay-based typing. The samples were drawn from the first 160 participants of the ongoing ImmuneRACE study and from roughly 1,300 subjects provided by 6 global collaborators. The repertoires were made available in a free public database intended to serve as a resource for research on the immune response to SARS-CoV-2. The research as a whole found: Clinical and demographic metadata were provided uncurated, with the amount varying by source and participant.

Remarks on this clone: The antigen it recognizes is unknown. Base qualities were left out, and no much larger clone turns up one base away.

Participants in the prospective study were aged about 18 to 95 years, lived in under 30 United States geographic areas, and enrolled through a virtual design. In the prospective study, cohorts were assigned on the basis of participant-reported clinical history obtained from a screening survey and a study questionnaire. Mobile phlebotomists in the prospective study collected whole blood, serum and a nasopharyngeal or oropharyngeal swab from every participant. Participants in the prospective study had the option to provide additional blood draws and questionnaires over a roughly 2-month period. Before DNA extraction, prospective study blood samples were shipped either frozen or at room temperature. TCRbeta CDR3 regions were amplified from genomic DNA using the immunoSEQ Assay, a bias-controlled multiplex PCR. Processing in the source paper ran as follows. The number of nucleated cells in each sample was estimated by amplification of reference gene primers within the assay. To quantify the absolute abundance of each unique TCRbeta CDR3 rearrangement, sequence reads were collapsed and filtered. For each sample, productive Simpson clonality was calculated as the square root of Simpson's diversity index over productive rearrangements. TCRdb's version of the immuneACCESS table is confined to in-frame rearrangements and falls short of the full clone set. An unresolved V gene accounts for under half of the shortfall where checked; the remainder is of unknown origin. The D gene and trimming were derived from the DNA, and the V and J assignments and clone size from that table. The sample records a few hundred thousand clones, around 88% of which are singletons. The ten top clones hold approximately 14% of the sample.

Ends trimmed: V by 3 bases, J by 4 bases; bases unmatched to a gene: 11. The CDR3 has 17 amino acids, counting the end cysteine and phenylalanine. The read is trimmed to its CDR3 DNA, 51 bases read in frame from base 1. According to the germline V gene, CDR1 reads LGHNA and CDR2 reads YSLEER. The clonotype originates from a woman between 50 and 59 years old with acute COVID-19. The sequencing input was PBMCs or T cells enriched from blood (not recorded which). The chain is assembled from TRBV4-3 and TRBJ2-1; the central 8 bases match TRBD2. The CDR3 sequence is CASSQGQLSGSYNEQFF. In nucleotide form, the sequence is TGCGCCAGCAGCCAGGGCCAACTCAGCGGGAGTTACAATGAGCAGTTCTTC.